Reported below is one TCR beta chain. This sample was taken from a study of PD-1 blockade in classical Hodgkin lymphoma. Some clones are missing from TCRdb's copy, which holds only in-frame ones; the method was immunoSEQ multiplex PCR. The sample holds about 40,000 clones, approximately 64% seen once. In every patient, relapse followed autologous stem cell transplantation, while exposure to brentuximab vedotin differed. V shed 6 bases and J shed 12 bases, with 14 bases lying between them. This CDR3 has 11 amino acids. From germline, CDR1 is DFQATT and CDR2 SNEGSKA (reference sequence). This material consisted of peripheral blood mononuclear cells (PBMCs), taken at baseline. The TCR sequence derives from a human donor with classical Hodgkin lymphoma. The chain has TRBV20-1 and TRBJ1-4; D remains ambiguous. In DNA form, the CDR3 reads TGCAGTGCCGAACGGGAGGAGGAACTGTTTTTT. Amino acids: CSAEREEELFF.